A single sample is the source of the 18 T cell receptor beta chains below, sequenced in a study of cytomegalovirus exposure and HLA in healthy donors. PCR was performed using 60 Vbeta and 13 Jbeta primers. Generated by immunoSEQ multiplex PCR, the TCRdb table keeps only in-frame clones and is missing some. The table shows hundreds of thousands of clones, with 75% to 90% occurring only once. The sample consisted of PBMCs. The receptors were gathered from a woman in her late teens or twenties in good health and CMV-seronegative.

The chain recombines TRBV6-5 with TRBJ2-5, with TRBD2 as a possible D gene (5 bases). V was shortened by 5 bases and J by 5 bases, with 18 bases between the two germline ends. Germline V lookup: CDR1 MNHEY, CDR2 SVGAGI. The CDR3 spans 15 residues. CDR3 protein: CASSIRTVGAETQYF. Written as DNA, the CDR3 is TGTGCCAGCAGTATCCGGACTGTAGGAGCGGAGACCCAGTACTTC.

The CDR3 region has the DNA TGTGCCAGCAGCTTTGGAGGAATGGGCCGGAGCTCCTACAATGAGCAGTTCTTC. Its protein is CASSFGGMGRSSYNEQFF. The chain uses TRBV7-6 and TRBJ2-1, with a tentative D call TRBD2 (5 bases). CDR1 and CDR2 (germline): SGHVS, FNYEAQ. This CDR3 is built from 18 residues. Trimming shortened V by 3 bases and J by 0 bases, and 18 bases separated the two germline ends.

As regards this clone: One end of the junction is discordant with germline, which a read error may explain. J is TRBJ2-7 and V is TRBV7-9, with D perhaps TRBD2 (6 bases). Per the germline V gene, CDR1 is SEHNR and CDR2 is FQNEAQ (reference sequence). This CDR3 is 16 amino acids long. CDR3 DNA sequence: TGTTCCAGCAGCTTAGTTTGGCGGGGCTCAACCTACGAGCAGTACTTC. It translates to CSSSLVWRGSTYEQYF.

CDR3 amino acids: CASAITLLSGANVLTF. For the CDR3, the DNA is TGTGCCAGCGCGATAACTTTACTCTCTGGGGCCAACGTCCTGACTTTC. The chain has TRBV2 and TRBJ2-6; D gene uncertain. CDR1 and CDR2 (germline): SNHLY, FYNNEI. With 8 bases removed from V and 0 bases from J, the gap between germline ends came to 14 bases. The length of the CDR3 is 16 residues.

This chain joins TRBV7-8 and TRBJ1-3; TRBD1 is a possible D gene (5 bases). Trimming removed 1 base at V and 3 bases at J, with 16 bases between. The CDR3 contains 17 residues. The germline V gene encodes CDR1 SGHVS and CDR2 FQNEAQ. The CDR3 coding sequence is TGTGCCAGCAGCTTAGGCAGGGTAATTAGTCGTGGAAACACCATATATTTT. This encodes CASSLGRVISRGNTIYF.

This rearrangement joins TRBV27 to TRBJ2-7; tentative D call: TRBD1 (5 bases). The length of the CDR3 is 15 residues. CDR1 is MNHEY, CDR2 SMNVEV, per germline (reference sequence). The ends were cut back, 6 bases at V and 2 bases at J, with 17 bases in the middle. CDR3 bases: TGTGCCAGCAGGAACCTTCTAGACAGTCCCTACGAGCAGTACTTC. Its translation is CASRNLLDSPYEQYF.

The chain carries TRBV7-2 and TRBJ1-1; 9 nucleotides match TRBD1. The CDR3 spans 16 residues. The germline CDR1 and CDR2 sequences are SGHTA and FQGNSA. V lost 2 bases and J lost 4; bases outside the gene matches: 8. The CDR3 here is CASSLSRTGASTEAFF. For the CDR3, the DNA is TGTGCCAGCAGCTTATCGAGGACAGGGGCCAGCACTGAAGCTTTCTTT.

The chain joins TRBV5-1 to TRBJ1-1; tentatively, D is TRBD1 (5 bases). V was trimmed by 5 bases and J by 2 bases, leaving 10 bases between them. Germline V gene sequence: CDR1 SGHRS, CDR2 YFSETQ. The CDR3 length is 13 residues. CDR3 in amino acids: CASSDRINTEAFF. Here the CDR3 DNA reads TGCGCCAGCAGTGACAGAATTAACACTGAAGCTTTCTTT.

CDR3 loop: CASSSLAGRGEQYF. DNA for the CDR3: TGTGCCAGCAGCTCCCTAGCGGGTAGGGGCGAGCAGTACTTC. The chain combines TRBV11-2 with TRBJ2-7; 8 bases map to TRBD2. The CDR3 has 14 residues. The germline V gene encodes CDR1 SGHAT and CDR2 FQNNGV. V gave up 4 bases and J gave up 6 bases; unmatched junction bases: 8.

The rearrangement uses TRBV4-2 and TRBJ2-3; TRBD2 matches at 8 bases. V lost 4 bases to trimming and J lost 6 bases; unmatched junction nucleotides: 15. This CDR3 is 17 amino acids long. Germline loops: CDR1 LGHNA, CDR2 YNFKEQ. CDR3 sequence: CASSREAPGGGLDTQYF. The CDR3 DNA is TGTGCCAGCAGCCGGGAGGCACCGGGGGGGGGTTTGGATACGCAGTATTTT.

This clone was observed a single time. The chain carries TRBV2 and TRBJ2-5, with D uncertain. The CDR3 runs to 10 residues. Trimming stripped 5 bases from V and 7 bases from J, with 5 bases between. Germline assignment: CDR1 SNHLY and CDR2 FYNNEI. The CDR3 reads CASSLVTQYF. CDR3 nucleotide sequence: TGTGCCAGCAGTTTAGTGACCCAGTACTTC.

CDR3 region: CAWDIGLAGGAEQYF. For the CDR3, the DNA is TGTGCGTGGGACATTGGACTAGCGGGAGGCGCCGAGCAGTACTTC. This rearrangement joins TRBV30 to TRBJ2-7; 14 bases are shared with TRBD2. The CDR3 consists of 15 residues. Germline V gene sequence: CDR1 GTSNPN, CDR2 SVGIG (reference sequence).

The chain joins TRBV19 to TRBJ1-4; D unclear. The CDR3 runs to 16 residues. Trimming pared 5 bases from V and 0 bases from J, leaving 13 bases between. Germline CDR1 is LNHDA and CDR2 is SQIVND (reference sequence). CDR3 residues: CASSDGVQATNEKLFF. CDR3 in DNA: TGTGCCAGTAGTGACGGGGTTCAGGCAACTAATGAAAAACTGTTTTTT.

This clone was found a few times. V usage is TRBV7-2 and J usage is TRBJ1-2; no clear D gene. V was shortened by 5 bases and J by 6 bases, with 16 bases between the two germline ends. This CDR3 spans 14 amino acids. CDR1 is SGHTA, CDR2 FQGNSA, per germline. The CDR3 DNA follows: TGTGCCAGCAGCCCAGAGGGTACGGCCCATGGCTACACCTTC. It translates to CASSPEGTAHGYTF.

CDR3 protein: CAILTGGAVSSYNEQFF. Written as DNA, the CDR3 is TGTGCCATACTGACAGGGGGCGCGGTGAGCTCCTACAATGAGCAGTTCTTC. The chain employs TRBV7-9 and TRBJ2-1; 10 nucleotides line up with TRBD1. The CDR3 runs 17 residues. The V gene end was trimmed by 10 bases and the J gene end by 0 bases; junction bases not matched to a gene: 12. Germline lookup yields CDR1 SEHNR and CDR2 FQNEAQ (reference sequence).

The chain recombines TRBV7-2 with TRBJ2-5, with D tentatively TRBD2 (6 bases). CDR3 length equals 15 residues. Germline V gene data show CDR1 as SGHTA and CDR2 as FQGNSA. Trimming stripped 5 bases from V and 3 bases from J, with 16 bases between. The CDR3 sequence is CASSPALSSEETQYF. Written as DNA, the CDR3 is TGTGCCAGCAGCCCAGCATTATCTAGCGAAGAGACCCAGTACTTC.

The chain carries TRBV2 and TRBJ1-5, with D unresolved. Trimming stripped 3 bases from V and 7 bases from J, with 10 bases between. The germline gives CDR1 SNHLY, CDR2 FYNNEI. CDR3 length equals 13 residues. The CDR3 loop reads CASSEVLEQPQHF. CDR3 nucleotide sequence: TGTGCCAGCAGTGAGGTTTTAGAGCAGCCCCAGCATTTT.

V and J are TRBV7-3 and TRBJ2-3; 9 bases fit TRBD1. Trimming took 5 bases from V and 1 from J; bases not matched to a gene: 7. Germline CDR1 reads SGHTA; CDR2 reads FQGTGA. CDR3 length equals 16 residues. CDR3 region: CASSPTWTGGTDTQYF. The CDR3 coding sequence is TGTGCCAGCAGCCCAACCTGGACAGGGGGCACAGATACGCAGTATTTT.